Each of the 18 T cell receptor beta chains below was sequenced from the same sample in a study of T cell responses to AZD1222 COVID-19 vaccine. The data were produced by immunoSEQ multiplex PCR, yet TCRdb's version contains in-frame clones alone and is incomplete. The sample contains 80,000 to 130,000 clones, around nine tenths of which appear only once. The sample was peripheral blood, taken on day 0 of AZD1222 vaccination. These receptors were obtained from an adult in good health.

V usage is TRBV15 and J usage is TRBJ2-3, with D perhaps TRBD2 (6 bases). The germline gives CDR1 LNHNV, CDR2 YYDKDF (reference sequence). The CDR3 totals 14 residues. Trimming took 9 bases from V and 2 from J, leaving 15 bases between them. This CDR3 reads CATKAGGDTDTQYF. Written as DNA, the CDR3 is TGTGCCACAAAGGCCGGGGGAGACACAGATACGCAGTATTTT. Filled out from reference TRBV15 and TRBJ2-3, the complete variable domain reads DAMVIQNPRYQVTQFGKPVTLSCSQTLNHNVMYWYQQKSSQAPKLLFHYYDKDFNNEADTPDNFQSRRPNTSFCFLDIRSPGLGDTAMYLCATKAGGDTDTQYFGPGTRLTVL.

V and J are TRBV28 and TRBJ2-1, with D possibly TRBD2 on 6 matching bases. CDR3 length: 11 amino acids. V lost 1 base to trimming and J lost 13 bases, with 8 bases between them. CDR1 is MDHEN and CDR2 is SYDVKM in the germline V gene. The CDR3 loop is CASSLLTSQFF. The CDR3 bases are TGTGCCAGCAGTTTATTAACTAGCCAGTTCTTC.

The CDR3 sequence is CASKRGQTNSPLHF. The CDR3 DNA sequence: TGTGCCAGCAAACGGGGTCAAACTAATTCACCCCTCCACTTT. V and J are TRBV5-6 and TRBJ1-6; no reliable D call. Per germline, CDR1 SGHDT and CDR2 YYEEEE. Trimming removed 6 bases from V and 6 bases from J, with 13 bases in between. The CDR3 is 14 amino acids.

This clone was seen a few times. The chain employs TRBV27 and TRBJ1-4, with a possible D match to TRBD1 (6 bases). This CDR3 spans 14 amino acids. Per germline, CDR1 MNHEY and CDR2 SMNVEV (reference sequence). Trimming shortened V by 6 bases and J by 8 bases, and 16 bases separated the two germline ends. CDR3 in amino acids: CASRQNRDWEKLFF. In DNA form, the CDR3 reads TGTGCCAGCAGGCAGAACAGGGACTGGGAAAAACTGTTTTTT.

The rearrangement links TRBV5-5 to TRBJ2-7; D is uncertain. CDR1 is SGHKS, CDR2 YYEKEE, per germline (reference sequence). This CDR3 has 13 amino acids. Trimming shortened V by 0 bases and J by 6 bases, and 10 bases separated the two germline ends. CDR3 residues: CASSLERTSEQYF. The CDR3 DNA is TGTGCCAGCAGCTTGGAGCGAACTTCCGAGCAGTACTTC.

The chain has TRBV28 and TRBJ2-5, with 14 bases aligning to TRBD2. This CDR3 has 17 amino acids. The trim removed 4 bases at V and 4 bases at J, leaving 8 bases unmatched. CDR1 and CDR2 (germline): MDHEN, SYDVKM. CDR3 region: CASSSPYGLAGGETQYF. In nucleotides, the CDR3 is TGTGCCAGCAGTTCCCCGTACGGACTAGCGGGAGGAGAGACCCAGTACTTC.

The chain is built from TRBV9 and TRBJ1-1; 9 bases are a match to TRBD1. The CDR3 contains 14 residues. Germline lookup yields CDR1 SGDLS and CDR2 YYNGEE. V lost 7 bases and J lost 5; bases outside the gene matches: 9. As DNA, the CDR3 is TGTGCCAGCGCTAGGACAGGGGAGTATACTGAAGCTTTCTTT. As protein: CASARTGEYTEAFF.

The chain recombines TRBV18 with TRBJ2-3; 7 bases align to TRBD2. The CDR3 is 14 amino acids. Germline CDR1 and CDR2: KGHSH and LQKENI. Trimming removed 3 bases from V and 4 bases from J; junction bases left unmatched: 4. CDR3 DNA: TGTGCCAGCTCACCCCGGGGAGGGTCAGATACGCAGTATTTT. Its translation: CASSPRGGSDTQYF.

The gene calls are TRBV7-9 and TRBJ1-4; tentatively, D is TRBD1 (6 bases). Germline values: CDR1 SEHNR, CDR2 FQNEAQ (reference sequence). The V gene lost 1 base and the J gene lost 4 bases, with 10 bases spanning the gap. This CDR3 contains 15 residues. The DNA of the CDR3 is TGTGCCAGCAGCTTAGGGACAGTAGTTAATGAAAAACTGTTTTTT. Amino acid sequence: CASSLGTVVNEKLFF.

This clone was picked up a small number of times. The gene calls are TRBV6-5 and TRBJ1-1; D unclear. Germline CDR1 is MNHEY and CDR2 is SVGAGI. The CDR3 totals 13 residues. Trimming stripped 9 bases from V and 1 base from J, with 12 bases between. CDR3 sequence reads: CASTDRQNTEAFF. Written as DNA, the CDR3 is TGTGCCAGTACAGACCGTCAGAACACTGAAGCTTTCTTT.

V and J are TRBV6-5 and TRBJ1-1; D is undetermined. Germline assignment: CDR1 MNHEY and CDR2 SVGAGI. The CDR3 has 14 amino acids. The V and J ends lost 2 bases and 0 bases respectively, with 7 bases between them. The CDR3 region has the DNA TGTGCCAGCAGTTACCACACACTGAACACTGAAGCTTTCTTT. Its translation: CASSYHTLNTEAFF.

This clone turned up a few times. The rearrangement links TRBV5-4 to TRBJ2-7; 8 nucleotides agree with TRBD2. The germline V gene encodes CDR1 SGHNT and CDR2 YYREEE (reference sequence). J gave up 7 bases and V 4 bases, and 4 bases lay outside the gene matches. CDR3 size: 12 residues. This chain's CDR3 is CASSGLAGEQYF. The CDR3 DNA is TGTGCCAGCAGCGGTCTAGCGGGTGAGCAGTACTTC.

This clone was observed once. This chain joins TRBV5-4 and TRBJ2-7, with D possibly being TRBD2 (6 bases). The CDR3 has 15 amino acids. Germline V lookup: CDR1 SGHNT, CDR2 YYREEE (reference sequence). V was pared by 5 bases and J by 3 bases, with 18 bases between. Here the CDR3 reads CASSSGLRKDYEQYF. The CDR3 DNA is TGTGCCAGCAGTTCGGGACTCCGTAAGGACTACGAGCAGTACTTC.

The V call is TRBV28, the J call TRBJ2-7, with TRBD1 matching over 8 bases. V lost 6 bases to trimming and J lost 5 bases; unmatched junction nucleotides: 9. The germline V gene has CDR1 MDHEN and CDR2 SYDVKM. The CDR3 extends over 14 amino acids. The DNA for the CDR3 is TGTGCCAGCAGCCTCGGAGGACAGGGCCACGAGCAGTACTTC. The encoded protein is CASSLGGQGHEQYF.

The rearrangement joins TRBV2 to TRBJ2-1, with TRBD1 as a possible D gene (5 bases). This CDR3 comprises 19 residues. The ends were cut back, 4 bases at V and 7 bases at J, with 29 bases in the middle. Germline assignment: CDR1 SNHLY and CDR2 FYNNEI. The CDR3 region is CASSAGQGRAYAAVNEQFF. CDR3 sequence (DNA): TGTGCCAGCAGTGCAGGGCAGGGTCGCGCTTACGCGGCGGTGAATGAGCAGTTCTTC.

This chain links TRBV14 with TRBJ2-5; D unresolved. Trimming cost V 0 bases and J 2 bases, with 10 bases left between them. This CDR3 has 15 amino acids. Germline V gene lookup returns CDR1 SGHDN and CDR2 FVKESK. The CDR3 loop reads CASSQDWAYQETQYF. The CDR3 DNA is TGTGCCAGCAGCCAAGATTGGGCCTATCAAGAGACCCAGTACTTC.

The V and J genes are TRBV5-1 and TRBJ2-5; no clear D gene. This CDR3 is built from 14 residues. Per germline, CDR1 SGHRS and CDR2 YFSETQ. Trimming took off 3 bases at V and 4 bases at J, with 13 bases between the two ends. The CDR3 protein is CASSSQSPGETQYF. The CDR3 region has the DNA TGCGCCAGCAGCTCCCAATCCCCCGGAGAGACCCAGTACTTC.

This chain uses TRBV5-1 with TRBJ1-2, with D possibly TRBD1 on 6 matching bases. The V gene's germline CDR1 is SGHRS and CDR2 YFSETQ. V lost 0 bases, J lost 4 bases, and 16 bases lay in between. The CDR3 runs 16 residues. The CDR3 loop reads CASSLARVGGSYGYTF. CDR3 DNA sequence: TGCGCCAGCAGCTTGGCGCGCGTGGGGGGCAGCTATGGCTACACCTTC.